This paragraph covers one TCR beta chain sequence. What it binds is unknown. These data originate in a study of CXCR3-negative and CXCR3-positive naive CD8 T cells. Findings and limits, study-wide: Naive cells positive for CXCR3 carried more hydrophobic TRB CDR3s than CXCR3-negative ones.

Naive CD8+ T lymphocytes were specified as CD45RO-CCR7+CD27+CD95-. This CDR3 region has 17 residues. CDR1 and CDR2 (germline): MNHEY, SVGAGI. Via 5' RACE with UMI labels, TRB cDNA libraries were prepared. TCRdb re-called the 5' RACE reads, yielding one record per CDR3 amino acid sequence without DNA. The sample includes tens of thousands of distinct CDR3 sequences. The TCR comes from a human donor in good health. Some clones in this sample may be carry-over from other donors' samples. The chain carries TRBV6-5 and TRBJ2-1; as DNA is missing, the TRBD2 call by TCRdb cannot be tested. The specimen sequenced was naive CXCR3+ CD8+ T cells from blood. Specified subset: CD45RO-CCR7+CD27+CD95- naive CD8+ T cells expressing CXCR3 (TNR3+). CDR3 sequence reads: CASSYAGAGGLYNEQFF.